This T cell receptor (beta chain) was captured by sequencing in a study of human T cells and chemical hapten exposure. On the study more broadly: Among samples, TCR yields varied mainly because of small differences in pooled library volume. Findings and caveats of the study: There was no change with DPC sensitization in TCRs above 1 in 1000 frequency.

Described time point: healthy volunteer bleed at 6 weeks. The starting material, unfractionated whole blood, was used for total RNA extraction. The study's library attached unique molecular identifiers to single cDNA molecules. Source study methods: Sample TCR totals centred on a median of approximately 100,000, ranging roughly 23,224 to 690,600. TCRdb re-called the RACE reads with MiXCR, one entry per CDR3 protein. These V and J calls rely on TCRdb rather than the paper's analysis. The sample lists 55,000 to 75,000 distinct CDR3 sequences; roughly 6.1% were seen once. In this sample, this clonotype turned up many times. Its antigen is not known. V lost 1 base, J lost 3 bases, and 15 bases lay in between. This CDR3 spans 16 amino acids.

Source material: whole blood. The rearrangement joins TRBV12-3 or TRBV12-4 to TRBJ1-1; possible D gene TRBD1, 5 bases. The sequence was collected from a female donor in good health. Some clones in this sample may be carry-over from other donors' samples. CDR3 coding DNA: TGTGCCAGCAGTTTAGGCGTGCGGGGGAGGGACACTGAAGCTTTCTTT. Its protein is CASSLGVRGRDTEAFF.